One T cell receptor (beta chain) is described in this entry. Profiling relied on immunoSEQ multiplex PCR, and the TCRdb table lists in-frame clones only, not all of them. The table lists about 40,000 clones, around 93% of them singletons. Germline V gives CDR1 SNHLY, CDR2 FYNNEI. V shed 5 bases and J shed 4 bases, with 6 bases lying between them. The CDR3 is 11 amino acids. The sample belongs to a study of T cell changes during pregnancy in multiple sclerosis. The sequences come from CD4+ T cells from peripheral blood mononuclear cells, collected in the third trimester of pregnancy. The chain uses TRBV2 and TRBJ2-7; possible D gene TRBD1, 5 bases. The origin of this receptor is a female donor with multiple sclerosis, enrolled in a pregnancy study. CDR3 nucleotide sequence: TGTGCCAGCAGTAAGGGGTACGAGCAGTACTTC. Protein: CASSKGYEQYF.